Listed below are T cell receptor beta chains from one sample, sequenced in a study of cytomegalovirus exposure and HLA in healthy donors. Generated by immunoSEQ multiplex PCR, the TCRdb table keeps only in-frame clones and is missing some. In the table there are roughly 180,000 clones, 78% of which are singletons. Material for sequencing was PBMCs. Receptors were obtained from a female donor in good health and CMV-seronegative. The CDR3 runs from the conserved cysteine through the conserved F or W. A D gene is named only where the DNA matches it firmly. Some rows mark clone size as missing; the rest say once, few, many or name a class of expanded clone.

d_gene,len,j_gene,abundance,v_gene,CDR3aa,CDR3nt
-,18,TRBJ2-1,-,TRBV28,CASSLRAIAGQTYNEQFF,TGTGCCAGCAGTTTGAGGGCAATCGCGGGTCAAACCTACAATGAGCAGTTCTTC
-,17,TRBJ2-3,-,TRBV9,CASSVGPRPIDTDTQYF,TGTGCCAGCAGCGTAGGTCCTAGACCAATCGACACAGATACGCAGTATTTT
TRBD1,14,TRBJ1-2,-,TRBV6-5,CASSPRQGASGYTF,TGTGCCAGCAGCCCCCGCCAGGGGGCGTCTGGCTACACCTTC
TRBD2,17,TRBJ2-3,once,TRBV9,CASSVGRGGQSADTQYF,TGTGCCAGCAGCGTAGGGCGGGGGGGCCAGAGCGCAGATACGCAGTATTTT
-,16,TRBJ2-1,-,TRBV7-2,CASSLASVLSYNEQFF,TGTGCCAGCAGCTTAGCGAGTGTCCTCTCCTACAATGAGCAGTTCTTC
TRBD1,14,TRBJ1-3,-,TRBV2,CASRQGASGNTIYF,TGTGCCAGCAGACAGGGGGCGAGTGGAAACACCATATATTTT
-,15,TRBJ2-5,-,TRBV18,CASSPPSRAQETQYF,TGTGCCAGCTCACCACCTAGCAGGGCCCAAGAGACCCAGTACTTC
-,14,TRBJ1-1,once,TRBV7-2,CASSLTLPNTEAFF,TGTGCCAGCAGCTTAACCCTACCGAACACTGAAGCTTTCTTT
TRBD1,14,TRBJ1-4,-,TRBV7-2,CASSRTGGNEKLFF,TGTGCCAGCAGCCGGACAGGGGGAAATGAAAAACTGTTTTTT
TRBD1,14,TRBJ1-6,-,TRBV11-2,CASSLGQGGSPLHF,TGTGCCAGCAGCTTAGGGCAGGGGGGTTCACCCCTCCACTTT